The source of this T cell receptor (beta chain) is a study of shared clonotypes between healthy human individuals. V was trimmed by 6 bases and J by 0 bases, leaving 5 bases between them. The CDR3 contains 12 residues. Germline lookup yields CDR1 ENHRY and CDR2 SYGVKD. Assay: immunoSEQ multiplex PCR; the TCRdb copy retains only in-frame clones and omits some. This table has 2 million to 3 million clones, over 85% appearing once. The source of this sequence is a man between 18 and 35 years old in good health. Some clones in this sample may be carry-over from other donors' samples. Material for sequencing was naive CD4+ T cells from PBMCs. The subset: CD45RA+ positively selected. The chain has TRBV10-3 and TRBJ1-1, with D unclear. CDR3 amino acids: CAISLLNTEAFF. CDR3 DNA: TGTGCCATCAGCCTTCTGAACACTGAAGCTTTCTTT.